The T cell receptor beta chain under discussion was sequenced for a study of molecular identifiers for immune sequencing clone quantification. Study information: Replicate RNA came from around 18,000 or 91,000 naive CD8 cells and was split five ways, and four parts were sequenced.

The CD8+CD4-CCR7+CD45RA+ phenotype defined the sorted naive CD8 T cells. The germline V and J ends were trimmed by 3 bases and 3 bases, with 6 bases remaining between them. The CDR3 extends over 13 amino acids. In germline, CDR1 is LNHDA, CDR2 SQIVND (reference sequence). Bulk TCR libraries were made with methods that had been previously described and with listed TCR primers. TCRdb called the PCR reads again in MiXCR, with one record for every CDR3 protein. The profile shows 460,000 or so distinct CDR3 sequences, roughly 24% of them singletons. The table lists this clonotype with a few counts. The chain recombines TRBV19 with TRBJ1-5; no definite D call. The clonotype was recovered from a human donor in good health. Some libraries in this study had Jurkat cell RNA spiked in. Sequencing was done on a sample of naive CD8+ T cells from blood, with Jurkat cell RNA spiked in. Subset specified: FACS-sorted CD8+CD4-CCR7+CD45RA+ naive T cells. DNA of the CDR3: TGTGCCAGTAGTATTACCACCAATCAGCCCCAGCATTTT. Residues: CASSITTNQPQHF.